Below, 17 T cell receptor beta chains from the same sample are listed, as sequenced in a study of beta chain features in type 1 diabetes. Reverse transcription of all isolated RNA meant that expressed TCRB transcripts were sequenced. The method was immunoSEQ multiplex PCR; TCRdb's version includes in-frame clones alone and lacks a portion of them. This sample has roughly 450,000 clones; 11% to 15% occur once, and the top ten carry approximately 0.035%. Sequencing was done on a sample of naive CD4+ T cells from blood. The receptors come from a man in his thirties or forties in good health.

The chain couples TRBV7-2 to TRBJ2-5; D gene unclear. The V and J ends lost 8 bases and 7 bases respectively, with 11 bases between them. The CDR3 loop spans 11 amino acids. Looked up from germline, CDR1 is SGHTA and CDR2 is FQGNSA. The CDR3 bases are TGTGCCAGCCTCAATCGGAGGACCCAGTACTTC. Its protein product is CASLNRRTQYF. The whole variable domain, filled in from reference TRBV7-2 and TRBJ2-5, reads GAGVSQSPSNKVTEKGKDVELRCDPISGHTALYWYRQSLGQGLEFLIYFQGNSAPDKSGLPSDRFSAERTGGSVSTLTIQRTQQEDSAVYLCASLNRRTQYFGPGTRLLVL.

The J gene is TRBJ2-1, the V gene TRBV30; the match to TRBD1 covers 9 bases. Germline assignment: CDR1 GTSNPN and CDR2 SVGIG (reference sequence). The ends lost 4 bases at V and 4 bases at J; junction bases unmatched: 11. The CDR3 is made up of 16 amino acids. CDR3 loop: CAWTTGGASWYNEQFF. In DNA, the CDR3 is TGTGCCTGGACCACAGGGGGCGCAAGTTGGTACAATGAGCAGTTCTTC.

This clone appeared a few times. The V call is TRBV27, the J call TRBJ1-2; D remains ambiguous. Between the trimmed V and J ends, which lost 6 bases and 2 bases, there was a span of 16 bases. This CDR3 has 15 residues. Germline assignment: CDR1 MNHEY and CDR2 SMNVEV (reference sequence). The CDR3 loop is CASRTGPSGNYGYTF. The CDR3 DNA sequence: TGTGCCAGCAGGACGGGTCCCTCGGGGAACTATGGCTACACCTTC.

This chain uses TRBV13 with TRBJ1-5; a weak D match, TRBD1 (5 bases). CDR1 is PRHDT, CDR2 FYEKMQ, per germline (reference sequence). The germline V and J ends were trimmed by 0 bases and 2 bases, with 14 bases remaining between them. The CDR3 runs 17 residues. Here the CDR3 DNA reads TGTGCCAGCAGCTTAGGGAGACAGAGCGGTGGCAATCAGCCCCAGCATTTT. Amino acids: CASSLGRQSGGNQPQHF.

This chain connects TRBV6-6 to TRBJ2-1; D is unclear. V was pared by 0 bases and J by 8 bases, with 8 bases between. Per germline, CDR1 MNHNY and CDR2 SVGAGI (reference sequence). This CDR3 region has 13 residues. This chain's CDR3 is CASSYSPEDEQFF. In DNA, the CDR3 is TGTGCCAGCAGTTACTCTCCCGAAGATGAGCAGTTCTTC.

The chain links TRBV11-3 to TRBJ2-1; 10 bases are shared with TRBD2. The CDR3 is made up of 16 amino acids. Germline CDR1 is SGHNT and CDR2 is YENEEA. The V segment lost 1 base and the J segment 7 bases; nucleotides outside the gene matches: 7. The CDR3 coding sequence is TGTGCCAGCAGCTTAGTGTCTAGCGGGAGAAGGAATGAGCAGTTCTTC. Protein product: CASSLVSSGRRNEQFF.

The rearrangement uses TRBV29-1 and TRBJ2-1; no clear D gene. V lost 4 bases and J lost 6, with 16 bases in between. CDR3 length equals 14 residues. In germline, CDR1 is SQVTM, CDR2 ANQGSEA. The CDR3: CSVARQVTLNEQFF. The CDR3, as DNA: TGCAGCGTTGCTAGGCAGGTTACCCTCAATGAGCAGTTCTTC.

The rearrangement uses TRBV7-6 and TRBJ2-1; D tentatively fits TRBD1 or TRBD2 (5 bases each). The CDR3 runs to 15 residues. Trimming stripped 6 bases from V and 7 bases from J, with 19 bases between. Germline CDR1 SGHVS, CDR2 FNYEAQ. CDR3 amino acids: CASRQSSGWGNEQFF. The DNA for the CDR3 is TGTGCCAGCAGACAGAGCAGCGGCTGGGGGAATGAGCAGTTCTTC.

The chain has TRBV6-5 and TRBJ2-1; 7 nucleotides match TRBD1. Trimming at V came to 7 bases and at J to 2 bases, leaving 2 bases not matched to a gene. The CDR3 has 13 amino acids. CDR1 and CDR2 from the germline V gene are MNHEY and SVGAGI. For the CDR3, the DNA is TGTGCCAGCAAGGGGGCCGCCTACAATGAGCAGTTCTTC. Its translation: CASKGAAYNEQFF.

This clone was observed a handful of times. The V call is TRBV7-8, the J call TRBJ2-7, with 7 positions matching TRBD2. CDR1 and CDR2 (germline): SGHVS, FQNEAQ. The CDR3 totals 15 residues. The V segment lost 4 bases and the J segment 1 base; nucleotides outside the gene matches: 7. CDR3 protein: CASSSPLGGSYEQYF. The CDR3 bases are TGTGCCAGCAGCTCACCTCTGGGAGGGTCCTACGAGCAGTACTTC.

This chain joins TRBV28 and TRBJ2-3; D is unresolved. This CDR3 has 12 residues. Germline V gene sequence: CDR1 MDHEN, CDR2 SYDVKM. V dropped 5 bases and J dropped 2 bases, with 5 bases sitting between them. The CDR3 nucleotides are TGTGCCAGCAGTCGTACCACAGATACGCAGTATTTT. This translates into CASSRTTDTQYF.

The chain has TRBV12-5 and TRBJ2-1; a weak D match, TRBD2 (6 bases). The CDR3 has 16 residues. V lost 0 bases, J lost 0 bases, and 9 bases lay in between. The V gene's germline CDR1 is LGHNT and CDR2 FRNRAP. The CDR3 DNA follows: TGTGCTAGTGGTTTGGTAAGCGGGTACTCCTACAATGAGCAGTTCTTC. Translated, it gives CASGLVSGYSYNEQFF.

V usage is TRBV5-1 and J usage is TRBJ2-7; no reliable D call. The CDR3 contains 12 residues. The V gene lost 0 bases and the J gene lost 3 bases, with 4 bases spanning the gap. Germline V gene sequence: CDR1 SGHRS, CDR2 YFSETQ. The CDR3: CASSLVRYEQYF. The CDR3 region has the DNA TGCGCCAGCAGCTTGGTGCGCTACGAGCAGTACTTC.

This clone has more than one count but fewer than ten. The chain uses TRBV11-1 and TRBJ2-7; no firm D call. The V gene's germline CDR1 is SGHAT and CDR2 FQDESV (reference sequence). This CDR3 spans 13 amino acids. The V end lost 3 bases, the J end lost 3 bases, and 9 bases lay between the germline ends. In DNA form, the CDR3 reads TGTGCCAGCAGCTTCCAGAGTGGCTACGAGCAGTACGTC. It encodes CASSFQSGYEQYV.

J is TRBJ2-3 and V is TRBV12-5; D is possibly TRBD2 (5 bases). Germline CDR1 is LGHNT and CDR2 is FRNRAP. Trimming stripped 6 bases from V and 2 bases from J, with 9 bases between. This CDR3 is built from 13 residues. The CDR3 bases are TGTGCTAGTGGGGCGGGCTTCACAGATACGCAGTATTTT. Its protein product is CASGAGFTDTQYF.

The rearrangement joins TRBV7-9 to TRBJ2-7; 9 nucleotides agree with TRBD1. V trimming: 4 bases; J trimming: 3 bases; junction bases outside the gene matches: 10. The germline CDR1 and CDR2 sequences are SEHNR and FQNEAQ (reference sequence). The CDR3 is 16 residues long. CDR3 sequence: CASSWFRGQGIYEQYF. Written as DNA, the CDR3 is TGTGCCAGCAGCTGGTTCAGAGGACAGGGGATCTACGAGCAGTACTTC.

V usage is TRBV4-3 and J usage is TRBJ1-1; D uncertain. The CDR3 runs to 16 residues. Germline values: CDR1 LGHNA, CDR2 YSLEER. V was trimmed by 0 bases and J by 2 bases, leaving 13 bases between them. CDR3 amino acids: CASSQDPQRGNTEAFF. In DNA form, the CDR3 reads TGCGCCAGCAGCCAAGACCCGCAGCGAGGAAACACTGAAGCTTTCTTT.